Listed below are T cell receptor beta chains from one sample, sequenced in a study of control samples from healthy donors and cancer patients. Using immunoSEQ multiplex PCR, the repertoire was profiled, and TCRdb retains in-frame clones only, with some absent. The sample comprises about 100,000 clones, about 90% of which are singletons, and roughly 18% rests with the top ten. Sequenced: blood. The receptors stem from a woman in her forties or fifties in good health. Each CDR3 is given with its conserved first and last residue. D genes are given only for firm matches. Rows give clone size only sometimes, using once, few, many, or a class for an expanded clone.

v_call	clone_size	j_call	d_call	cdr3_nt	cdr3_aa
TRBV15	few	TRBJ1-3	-	TGTGCCACCAGCAGAGAGACCCCTGAGACAGTCCCTGGAAACACCATATATTTT	CATSRETPETVPGNTIYF
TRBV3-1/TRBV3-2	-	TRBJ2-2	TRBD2	TGTGCCAGCAGCCATTTGGCTAGCGGGTCCACCGGGGAGCTGTTTTTT	CASSHLASGSTGELFF
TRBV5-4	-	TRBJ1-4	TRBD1	TGTGCCAGCAGCCCGGAGACAGGGGATAATGAAAAACTGTTTTTT	CASSPETGDNEKLFF
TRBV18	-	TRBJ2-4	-	TGTGCCAGCTCGCCGTCGGGCAGTAAAAACATTCAGTACTTC	CASSPSGSKNIQYF
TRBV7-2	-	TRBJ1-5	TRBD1	TGTGCCAGCAGCTCGGACAGGGATAGCAATCAGCCCCAGCATTTT	CASSSDRDSNQPQHF
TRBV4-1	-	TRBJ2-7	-	TGCGCCAGCAGCCAAGATCTCGCTCCCGCCTTCTACGAGCAGTACTTC	CASSQDLAPAFYEQYF
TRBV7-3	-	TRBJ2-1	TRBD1	TGTGCCAGCAGCCGAGACAGGGAGAGCTACAATGAGCAGTTCTTC	CASSRDRESYNEQFF
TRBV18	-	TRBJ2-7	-	TGTGCCAGCTCACCACCGACGGGGAAATACGAGCAGTACTTC	CASSPPTGKYEQYF
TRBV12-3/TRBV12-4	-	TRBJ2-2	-	TGTGCCAGCAGTTTTTCTCCCGGGGAGCTGTTTTTT	CASSFSPGELFF
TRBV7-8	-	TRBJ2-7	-	TGTGCCAGCAGCTTAGGAACGGAAAAGTACTTC	CASSLGTEKYF
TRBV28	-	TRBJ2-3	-	TGTGCCAGCAGTACCGCCTTTGGGCTAGCTGACACAGATACGCAGTATTTT	CASSTAFGLADTDTQYF
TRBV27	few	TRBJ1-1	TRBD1	TGTGCCAGCAGATCCTCCGGGACAGGGGGCACTGAAGCTTTCTTT	CASRSSGTGGTEAFF
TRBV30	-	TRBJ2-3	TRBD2	TGTGCCTGGAGTCGCCTAGCGGACACAGATACGCAGTATTTT	CAWSRLADTDTQYF
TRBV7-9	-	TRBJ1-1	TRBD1	TGTGCCAGCAGCTTAGTACGGGACAGGGACACTGAAGCTTTCTTT	CASSLVRDRDTEAFF
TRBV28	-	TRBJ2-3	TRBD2	TGTGCCAGCAGTTTAATGTCAGGGCGGCGGCGGGAGGGGGCGGATAGCACAGATACGCAGTATTTT	CASSLMSGRRREGADSTDTQYF
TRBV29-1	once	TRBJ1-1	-	TGCAGCGTTGGGAATGCAGGGATTAACACTGAAGCTTTCTTT	CSVGNAGINTEAFF
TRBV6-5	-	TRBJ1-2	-	TGTGCCAGCAGGACCCACACAGGGAGGAGTAATGGCTACACCTTC	CASRTHTGRSNGYTF
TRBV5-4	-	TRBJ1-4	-	TGTGCCAGTACGGGGGGTGACGAAAAACTGTTTTTT	CASTGGDEKLFF
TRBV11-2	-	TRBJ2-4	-	TGTGCCAGCAGCGGGAGGCAGGGGTATCCCTCCGGAAACATTCAGTACTTC	CASSGRQGYPSGNIQYF
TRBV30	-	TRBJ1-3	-	TGTGCCTGGAGAATCAGAGACGGACCCTCTGGAAACACCATATATTTT	CAWRIRDGPSGNTIYF
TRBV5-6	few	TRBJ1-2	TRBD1	TGTGCCAGCAGCTTGGCCGGGACAGGATTTAACTATGGCTACACCTTC	CASSLAGTGFNYGYTF
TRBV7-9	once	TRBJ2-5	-	TGTGCCAGCAGCTTAGGGTCCAGAGAGACCCAGTACTTC	CASSLGSRETQYF
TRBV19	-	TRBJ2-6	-	TGTGCCAGTAGTAGTCCCCTGGGTTTAGGGGCCAACGTCCTGACTTTC	CASSSPLGLGANVLTF
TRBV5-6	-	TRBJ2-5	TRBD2	TGTGCCAGCAGCCCCAGACTAGCGGGATTTACCGGGGAAGAGACCCAGTACTTC	CASSPRLAGFTGEETQYF
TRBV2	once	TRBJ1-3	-	TGTGCCAGCACCCAGAGGGGGGAGGCAAACACCATATATTTT	CASTQRGEANTIYF
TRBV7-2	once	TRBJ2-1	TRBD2	TGTGCCAGCAGCCGCCGAGGAGCGGGAGGCGCTGAGCAGTTCTTC	CASSRRGAGGAEQFF
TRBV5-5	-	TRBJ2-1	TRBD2	TGTGCCAGCAGCTTGTGGGGCGGGAGGGTGGATGAGCAGTTCTTC	CASSLWGGRVDEQFF
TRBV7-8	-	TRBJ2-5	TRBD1	TGTGCCAGCATCTCGACAGGGATGGAGACCCAGTACTTC	CASISTGMETQYF
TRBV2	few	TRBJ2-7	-	TGTGCCAGCGAAGGGAGGAACGAGCAGTACTTC	CASEGRNEQYF
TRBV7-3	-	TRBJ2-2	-	TGTGCCAGCAGCCCAGATCACAGCACCGGGGAGCTGTTTTTT	CASSPDHSTGELFF
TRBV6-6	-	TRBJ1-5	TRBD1	TGTGCCAGCAGTTACCCCGACAGGGGGCAGGAACAGCCCCAGCATTTT	CASSYPDRGQEQPQHF
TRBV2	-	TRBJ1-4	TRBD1	TGTGCCAGCAGGGATCCGGGACAGGGTGTTTTAGGGACTAATGAAAAACTGTTTTTT	CASRDPGQGVLGTNEKLFF
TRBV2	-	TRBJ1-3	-	TGTGCCAGCACCTCCCCCCCACTACTTGGGCGGATGGAAGGAAACACCATATATTTT	CASTSPPLLGRMEGNTIYF
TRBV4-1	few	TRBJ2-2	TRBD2	TGCGCCAGCAGAGCGGGAGGTTGGATCGGGGAGCTGTTTTTT	CASRAGGWIGELFF
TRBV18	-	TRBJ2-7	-	TGTGCCAGCTCAATCCTCGTTGGGGCAGGGGCCTACGAGCAGTACTTC	CASSILVGAGAYEQYF
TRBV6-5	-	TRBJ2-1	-	TGTGCCAGCGGGGACCGAGCGATCAATGAGCAGTTCTTC	CASGDRAINEQFF
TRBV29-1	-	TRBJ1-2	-	TGCAGCTCTAGGGGGGTCCTCTATGGCTACACCTTC	CSSRGVLYGYTF